The 14 T cell receptor beta chains below come from one sample, sequenced in a study of response to subunit inactivated influenza vaccine. A single record per CDR3 protein comes from TCRdb applying MiXCR to the RT-PCR reads. The sample holds about 240,000 distinct CDR3 sequences, 9.5% to 15% seen once. The sequenced sample was non-naive T cells sorted from PBMCs, obtained less than 15 days before vaccination. The receptors originated from a man aged 50-60 years who received an inactivated influenza vaccine.

J is TRBJ2-7 and V is TRBV14; tentative D call: TRBD1 (6 bases). The CDR3 totals 13 residues. Looked up from germline, CDR1 is SGHDN and CDR2 is FVKESK. Trimming pared 5 bases from V and 6 bases from J, leaving 14 bases between. CDR3 sequence: CASSWTERAEQYF. The CDR3 bases are TGTGCCAGCAGCTGGACAGAAAGGGCCGAGCAGTACTTC.

This clonotype was detected ten times or more. The chain employs TRBV5-1 and TRBJ2-1; D may be TRBD2 (6 bases). Germline lookup yields CDR1 SGHRS and CDR2 YFSETQ. There are 16 residues in the CDR3. V was trimmed by 0 bases and J by 2 bases, leaving 12 bases between them. This CDR3 reads CASSLVGGATYNEQFF. The CDR3 DNA sequence: TGCGCCAGCAGCTTGGTTGGCGGGGCCACCTACAATGAGCAGTTCTTC.

This sequence joins TRBV6-5 and TRBJ1-2; no firm D call. The germline gives CDR1 MNHEY, CDR2 SVGAGI. V was cut by 6 bases and J by 2 bases, with 7 bases left in between. The CDR3 covers 12 residues. The CDR3 loop is CASRTVNYGYTF. The CDR3 nucleotides read TGTGCCAGCAGGACGGTGAACTATGGCTACACCTTC.

This clonotype was recorded a few times. The gene calls are TRBV5-5 and TRBJ2-7; 9 bases line up with TRBD2. V lost 1 base and J lost 6; bases outside the gene matches: 2. This CDR3 is built from 13 residues. CDR1 is SGHKS and CDR2 is YYEKEE in the germline V gene (reference sequence). The CDR3 protein is CASSLLAGSEQYF. CDR3 sequence (DNA): TGTGCCAGCAGCTTGCTAGCGGGAAGCGAGCAGTACTTC.

This clonotype was counted ten times or more. The gene calls are TRBV7-9 and TRBJ2-5, with a possible D match to TRBD2 (6 bases). V was trimmed by 3 bases and J by 0 bases, leaving 14 bases between them. Germline values: CDR1 SEHNR, CDR2 FQNEAQ (reference sequence). CDR3 length equals 16 residues. This CDR3 is CASSLGGRKYQETQYF. The CDR3 bases are TGTGCCAGCAGCTTGGGGGGACGAAAGTACCAAGAGACCCAGTACTTC.

This chain joins TRBV5-8 and TRBJ1-4; D might be TRBD1 (5 bases). With 3 bases removed from V and 3 bases from J, the gap between germline ends came to 12 bases. The CDR3 spans 15 residues. The germline V gene has CDR1 SGHTS and CDR2 YDEGEE. This CDR3 reads CASSSNGGANEKLFF. CDR3 sequence (DNA): TGTGCCAGCAGCTCCAATGGGGGGGCTAATGAAAAACTGTTTTTT.

This clonotype was observed a few times. V is TRBV29-1 and J is TRBJ1-4; 8 nucleotides line up with TRBD1. The CDR3 totals 13 residues. The junction had 8 bases not matched to a gene; V was cut back by 8 bases and J by 6 bases. CDR1 and CDR2 from the germline V gene are SQVTM and ANQGSEA. The CDR3 spells CSPWTGTDEKLFF. The CDR3 bases are TGCAGCCCATGGACAGGGACGGATGAAAAACTGTTTTTT.

The gene calls are TRBV28 and TRBJ2-1; unclear D gene. V was trimmed by 4 bases and J by 5 bases, leaving 3 bases between them. CDR1 MDHEN and CDR2 SYDVKM come from the germline V gene. The CDR3 is 11 residues long. CDR3 coding DNA: TGTGCCAGCAGTTCGGACAATGAGCAGTTCTTC. Translation gives CASSSDNEQFF.

This clonotype was observed at least ten times. The rearrangement joins TRBV12-3 or TRBV12-4 to TRBJ2-5; D remains ambiguous. This CDR3 is 13 amino acids long. V was cut by 3 bases and J by 4 bases, with 9 bases left in between. CDR3 nucleotide sequence: TGTGCCAGCAGTTTTAAGGTCTCAGAGACCCAGTACTTC. Translated: CASSFKVSETQYF.

This clonotype appeared many times. This sequence joins TRBV6-5 and TRBJ2-7; possibly TRBD1 for D (6 bases). CDR3 length equals 15 residues. Between the trimmed V and J ends, which lost 1 base and 6 bases, there was a span of 16 bases. The V gene's germline CDR1 is MNHEY and CDR2 SVGAGI. CDR3 bases: TGTGCCAGCAGTTACTTCGGGACACCCAATCGCGAGCAGTACTTC. It is translated as CASSYFGTPNREQYF.

This clonotype appeared a few times. The CDR3 protein is CSVGGGQYTGELFF. The CDR3 region has the DNA TGCAGCGTTGGCGGGGGACAGTACACCGGGGAGCTGTTTTTT. The V call is TRBV29-1, the J call TRBJ2-2; D tentatively fits TRBD1 or TRBD2 (7 bases each). Germline lookup yields CDR1 SQVTM and CDR2 ANQGSEA. The V end was cut by 4 bases, the J end by 3 bases, with 12 bases between. The CDR3 extends over 14 amino acids.

The table lists this clonotype with a few counts. The chain uses TRBV7-2 and TRBJ1-6; tentatively, D is TRBD1 (5 bases). CDR3 length equals 15 residues. The germline V and J ends were trimmed by 5 bases and 9 bases, with 17 bases remaining between them. CDR1 and CDR2 (germline): SGHTA, FQGNSA. The CDR3 protein is CASSMGEGRSSPLHF. CDR3 DNA sequence: TGTGCCAGCAGCATGGGGGAAGGGCGCAGTTCACCCCTCCACTTT.

This clonotype was observed a few times. The chain's CDR3 is CASRTYTTGYTF. The CDR3 nucleotides read TGTGCCAGCAGGACATATACGACTGGCTACACCTTC. This chain connects TRBV6-5 to TRBJ1-2; D unclear. V lost 6 bases, J lost 7 bases, and 12 bases lay in between. The CDR3 has 12 residues. Germline assignment: CDR1 MNHEY and CDR2 SVGAGI.

This clonotype was counted many times. The V call is TRBV10-3, the J call TRBJ2-5; possibly TRBD1 or TRBD2 for D (5 bases each). V lost 1 base, J lost 5 bases, and 14 bases lay in between. The CDR3 is 15 amino acids. The V gene's germline CDR1 is ENHRY and CDR2 SYGVKD. CDR3 nucleotides: TGTGCCATCAGTGAGTTGGCAGGGAGAATGGAGACCCAGTACTTC. This sequence encodes CAISELAGRMETQYF.